The 21 T cell receptor beta chains below all came from one sample that was sequenced in a study of T-cell reconstitution after alpha-beta-depleted transplantation in children. Unique molecular identifiers were used in preparing the TCRbeta library. MiXCR was run by TCRdb on the PCR reads, yielding one entry per CDR3 protein. The table lists about 830,000 distinct CDR3 sequences, 16% of them singletons, with approximately 4.5% in the top ten. The sample consisted of PBMCs, mostly from graft donor cells, taken 360 days after TCRalphabeta/CD19-depleted stem cell transplant. These receptors originate from a male patient between 5 and 17 years old who had a stem cell transplant for acute lymphoblastic leukemia, so the T cells may come from the graft donor.

This clonotype has more than one count but fewer than ten. V gene TRBV5-1 combines with J gene TRBJ2-7; D unclear. V gave up 1 base and J gave up 2 bases, with 13 bases separating them. The germline CDR1 and CDR2 sequences are SGHRS and YFSETQ. The CDR3 spans 15 residues. CDR3 bases: TGCGCCAGCAGCTTGTATGGGGATTTAACCTACGAGCAGTACTTC. The encoded protein is CASSLYGDLTYEQYF.

This clonotype showed up many times. The rearrangement joins TRBV12-3 or TRBV12-4 to TRBJ2-2; 9 nucleotides match TRBD2. The CDR3 sequence is 15 residues long. V gave up 5 bases and J gave up 13 bases; unmatched junction bases: 14. CDR3 sequence (DNA): TGTGCCAGCAGTATCAATAGCGGGAGCTGGGAGGGGCTGTTTTTT. It is translated as CASSINSGSWEGLFF.

This clonotype was picked up many times. The chain joins TRBV20-1 to TRBJ2-7, with 7 bases that match TRBD2. CDR1 is DFQATT and CDR2 is SNEGSKA in the germline V gene (reference sequence). Trimming removed 2 bases from V and 1 base from J; junction bases left unmatched: 8. This CDR3 is 15 amino acids long. DNA of the CDR3: TGCAGTGCTAGATCCCGCGGGGGTCTGTCCTACGAGCAGTACTTC. Residues: CSARSRGGLSYEQYF.

The chain joins TRBV20-1 to TRBJ2-3, with D possibly being TRBD1 or TRBD2 (5 bases each). Germline CDR1 is DFQATT and CDR2 is SNEGSKA (reference sequence). The CDR3 sequence is 15 residues long. Trimming left V 1 base short and J 2 bases short, with 13 bases between. CDR3: CSARAWDASTDTQYF. Here the CDR3 DNA reads TGCAGTGCTAGAGCCTGGGACGCATCCACAGATACGCAGTATTTT.

This clonotype has more than one count but fewer than ten. This sequence joins TRBV6-1 and TRBJ1-4; no clear D. The CDR3 loop spans 16 amino acids. Trimming cost V 5 bases and J 2 bases, with 15 bases left between them. Germline V gives CDR1 MNHNS, CDR2 SASEGT. The CDR3 DNA reads TGTGCCAGCAGTCCAATTAATCGGGCGACTAATGAAAAACTGTTTTTT. Translated: CASSPINRATNEKLFF.

This clonotype has only a few counts. The chain employs TRBV27 and TRBJ2-1, with 7 bases fitting TRBD2. This CDR3 spans 16 amino acids. Unmatched junction bases numbered 12, after V lost 0 bases and J lost 10 bases. Germline V gene lookup returns CDR1 MNHEY and CDR2 SMNVEV (reference sequence). The CDR3 sequence is CASSLSGGGPGREQFF. The DNA of the CDR3 is TGTGCCAGCAGTTTATCTGGGGGAGGGCCGGGAAGGGAGCAGTTCTTC.

At least ten counts were recorded for this clonotype. The rearrangement links TRBV5-1 to TRBJ1-1, with 7 bases fitting TRBD1. V was pared by 2 bases and J by 5 bases, with 18 bases of the junction left unmatched. The CDR3 has 18 residues. Germline V gene data show CDR1 as SGHRS and CDR2 as YFSETQ. DNA of the CDR3: TGCGCCAGCAGCTTTGCCAACGTAATGACAGGGTGGGGTACTGAAGCTTTCTTT. It specifies CASSFANVMTGWGTEAFF.

The chain carries TRBV5-1 and TRBJ2-7, with D possibly being TRBD1 (6 bases). V lost 4 bases to trimming and J lost 2 bases, with 10 bases between them. CDR1 SGHRS and CDR2 YFSETQ come from the germline V gene. This CDR3 has 13 amino acids. For the CDR3, the DNA is TGCGCCAGCAGCCGGGACAATACCTACGAGCAGTACTTC. It is translated as CASSRDNTYEQYF.

Comments on this clonotype: The limits of the CDR3 on the DNA are not certain, so only TCRdb's listed CDR3 is given. The gene calls are TRBV4-1 and TRBJ1-1. Germline V gives CDR1 MGHRA, CDR2 YSYEKL. The length of the CDR3 is 16 amino acids, counting both ends. The CDR3 reads CASSQPSVFFGTEAFF.

This rearrangement joins TRBV5-1 to TRBJ2-4; D is unresolved. Germline assignment: CDR1 SGHRS and CDR2 YFSETQ. The V end was cut by 1 base, the J end by 2 bases, with 10 bases between. The CDR3 is 15 residues long. CDR3 amino acids: CASSLSLGTKNIQYF. Written as DNA, the CDR3 is TGCGCCAGCAGCTTGTCTTTGGGTACCAAAAACATTCAGTACTTC.

This clonotype showed up just a few times. CDR3 DNA: TGTGCCAGCAGCTTTAGCGGGACTTTTTACGAGCAGTACTTC. Its protein product is CASSFSGTFYEQYF. J is TRBJ2-7 and V is TRBV13, with 8 nucleotides matching TRBD2. The V and J ends lost 3 bases and 4 bases, in that order; junction bases with no gene match: 5. This CDR3 has 14 amino acids. The germline V gene encodes CDR1 PRHDT and CDR2 FYEKMQ (reference sequence).

The rearrangement joins TRBV29-1 to TRBJ1-1; a possible D gene is TRBD1 (5 bases). The CDR3 totals 15 residues. The V end lost 2 bases, the J end lost 0 bases, and 13 bases lay between the germline ends. Germline values: CDR1 SQVTM, CDR2 ANQGSEA. The CDR3 bases are TGCAGCGTTGAACCAAGACAGACCATGAACACTGAAGCTTTCTTT. Protein: CSVEPRQTMNTEAFF.

This clonotype was observed a few times. The chain uses TRBV29-1 and TRBJ2-1; D may be TRBD1 (6 bases). Germline V gene data show CDR1 as SQVTM and CDR2 as ANQGSEA. The V gene lost 3 bases and the J gene lost 4 bases, with 10 bases spanning the gap. The CDR3 extends over 13 amino acids. CDR3 DNA: TGCAGCGTTGAGGGTACAGGGTACAATGAGCAGTTCTTC. Its protein product is CSVEGTGYNEQFF.

This clonotype showed up just a few times. The chain links TRBV11-2 to TRBJ2-4; unclear D gene. Deletions cut 7 bases from V and 0 bases from J, with 16 bases between. The germline CDR1 and CDR2 sequences are SGHAT and FQNNGV. The CDR3 runs to 16 residues. The CDR3, as DNA: TGTGCCAGCACCCCTCTTAGGAATCTAGCCAAAAACATTCAGTACTTC. This sequence encodes CASTPLRNLAKNIQYF.

The CDR3 sequence: CASSYSPGSFQETQYF. The DNA of the CDR3 is TGTGCCAGCAGTTACTCGCCGGGCTCCTTCCAAGAGACCCAGTACTTC. This chain uses TRBV6-5 with TRBJ2-5; D remains ambiguous. CDR3 length equals 16 residues. Germline V CDR1 and CDR2: MNHEY, SVGAGI. The V end was cut by 0 bases, the J end by 1 base, with 12 bases between.

The table lists this clonotype with many counts. The V gene is TRBV27, the J gene TRBJ1-5; a weak D match, TRBD1 (5 bases). The CDR3 spans 15 residues. V was trimmed by 6 bases and J by 5 bases, leaving 17 bases between them. The germline V gene encodes CDR1 MNHEY and CDR2 SMNVEV (reference sequence). The CDR3 loop reads CASSLRGFGDQPQHF. In nucleotides, the CDR3 is TGTGCCAGCAGCCTCCGGGGGTTTGGAGATCAGCCCCAGCATTTT.

The genes are TRBV12-3 or TRBV12-4 and TRBJ1-5, with 8 bases matching TRBD1. The CDR3 has 13 amino acids. Trimming at V came to 6 bases and at J to 11 bases, leaving 9 bases not matched to a gene. CDR3 DNA sequence: TGTGCCAGCAGCTGGGACAGGTTTCTGGCCCAGCATTTT. Its protein is CASSWDRFLAQHF.

The sample holds a few counts of this clonotype. The chain joins TRBV5-1 to TRBJ1-4; no firm D call. This CDR3 spans 16 amino acids. Trimming removed 0 bases at V and 0 bases at J, with 9 bases between. Germline CDR1 reads SGHRS; CDR2 reads YFSETQ. CDR3 residues: CASSLARFATNEKLFF. DNA of the CDR3: TGCGCCAGCAGCTTGGCCCGATTCGCAACTAATGAAAAACTGTTTTTT.

The chain joins TRBV7-9 to TRBJ2-1; D is possibly TRBD2 (5 bases). The CDR3 runs to 17 residues. Between the trimmed V and J ends, which lost 5 bases and 0 bases, there was a span of 17 bases. Germline assignment: CDR1 SEHNR and CDR2 FQNEAQ (reference sequence). The CDR3 sequence: CASSASELGSSYNEQFF. The DNA for the CDR3 is TGTGCCAGCAGCGCCTCTGAATTGGGGAGCTCCTACAATGAGCAGTTCTTC.

The CDR3 here is CASSFVSGINTEAFF. The CDR3 DNA sequence: TGCGCCAGCAGCTTTGTTTCGGGTATTAACACTGAAGCTTTCTTT. This sequence joins TRBV5-1 and TRBJ1-1, with D unclear. V was cut by 2 bases and J by 2 bases, with 13 bases left in between. The CDR3 sequence is 15 residues long. Germline-derived CDR1 and CDR2 are SGHRS and YFSETQ.

This clonotype was seen only a few times. This chain connects TRBV20-1 to TRBJ1-2; TRBD1 matches 7 bases. After removal of 0 bases from V and 2 bases from J, the junction contained 9 bases not matched to a gene. In germline, CDR1 is DFQATT, CDR2 SNEGSKA (reference sequence). CDR3 size: 16 residues. CDR3 DNA: TGCAGTGCTAGAGATCCGACAGGGCCGTCAAACTATGGCTACACCTTC. Translating it yields CSARDPTGPSNYGYTF.